These 26 T cell receptor beta chains originate from one sample sequenced in a study of T cells in Graves' hyperthyroidism and ophthalmopathy. There were TCR beta CDR3 regions amplified from RNA transcripts. Primed by the HTBI set, a first-round RT-PCR was run on the TCR CDR3. From the multiplex PCR reads, TCRdb called clonotypes with MiXCR, one entry per CDR3 protein. In the table there are fewer than 900,000 distinct CDR3 sequences, approximately 18% of which are singletons. The sample comprised blood. The receptors were sampled from a woman in her fifties or sixties with Graves' hyperthyroidism that later progressed to Graves' ophthalmopathy.

This clonotype has a handful of counts. The chain carries TRBV20-1 and TRBJ1-6; a possible D gene is TRBD1 (5 bases). This CDR3 is 13 amino acids long. Germline V gene sequence: CDR1 DFQATT, CDR2 SNEGSKA (reference sequence). The V gene lost 3 bases and the J gene lost 9 bases, with 12 bases spanning the gap. The CDR3 region has the DNA TGCAGTGCTAGTATCAGGGTGGGTTCACCCCTCCACTTT. Translation: CSASIRVGSPLHF.

This clonotype was counted between two and nine times. This rearrangement joins TRBV6-1 to TRBJ1-5; D remains unclear. Trimming took off 0 bases at V and 0 bases at J, with 12 bases between the two ends. Germline assignment: CDR1 MNHNS and CDR2 SASEGT. The length of the CDR3 is 17 residues. CDR3 protein: CASSEAPVQYSNQPQHF. The CDR3 nucleotides read TGTGCCAGCAGTGAAGCCCCGGTACAATATAGCAATCAGCCCCAGCATTTT.

The chain carries TRBV20-1 and TRBJ2-7; TRBD2 matches at 7 bases. The CDR3 is 15 residues long. Trimming removed 6 bases from V and 1 base from J; junction bases left unmatched: 12. Germline V gives CDR1 DFQATT, CDR2 SNEGSKA (reference sequence). The CDR3 coding sequence is TGCAGTGCCACGCCTCTACGGGGGGTTTCCTACGAGCAGTACTTC. This codes for CSATPLRGVSYEQYF.

This clonotype was counted only a few times. This rearrangement joins TRBV19 to TRBJ1-1; 8 bases are shared with TRBD1. The junction had 8 bases not matched to a gene; V was cut back by 3 bases and J by 5 bases. Germline CDR1 LNHDA, CDR2 SQIVND (reference sequence). The CDR3 extends over 15 amino acids. Written as DNA, the CDR3 is TGTGCCAGTAGTATTGGGCAGGGGGCGCGGACTGAAGCTTTCTTT. It codes for CASSIGQGARTEAFF.

The chain couples TRBV7-8 to TRBJ1-4; no clear D. V lost 2 bases to trimming and J lost 10 bases, with 8 bases between them. The CDR3 is 12 residues long. Germline CDR1 is SGHVS and CDR2 is FQNEAQ. As DNA, the CDR3 is TGTGCCAGCAGCTTATTGGTGGGAAAACTGTTTTTT. Encoded protein: CASSLLVGKLFF.

This clonotype came up many times. This sequence joins TRBV27 and TRBJ2-4; weak D call: TRBD1 (6 bases). This CDR3 has 14 residues. Germline values: CDR1 MNHEY, CDR2 SMNVEV (reference sequence). V was cut by 6 bases and J by 5 bases, with 14 bases left in between. The CDR3 loop reads CASSKQGHENIQYF. The CDR3 DNA follows: TGTGCCAGCAGCAAACAGGGTCATGAAAACATTCAGTACTTC.

There are many counts of this clonotype. This chain links TRBV11-2 with TRBJ2-1, with 7 positions matching TRBD2. This CDR3 is built from 16 residues. Germline V gene lookup returns CDR1 SGHAT and CDR2 FQNNGV. The V and J ends lost 1 base and 6 bases, in that order; junction bases with no gene match: 9. The CDR3 coding sequence is TGTGCCAGCAGCTTAGTGGTGTGGGACTATAGCAATGAGCAGTTCTTC. Protein product: CASSLVVWDYSNEQFF. Based on the CDR3 plus reference TRBV11-2 and TRBJ2-1, the full variable domain is EAGVAQSPRYKIIEKRQSVAFWCNPISGHATLYWYQQILGQGPKLLIQFQNNGVVDDSQLPKDRFSAERLKGVDSTLKIQPAKLEDSAVYLCASSLVVWDYSNEQFFGPGTRLTVL.

This chain connects TRBV4-1 to TRBJ2-5, with D possibly called TRBD1 or TRBD2 (5 bases each). Germline CDR1 MGHRA, CDR2 YSYEKL. The V gene lost 0 bases and the J gene lost 0 bases, with 17 bases spanning the gap. The CDR3 loop spans 18 amino acids. CDR3 region: CASSQDKRTGRNQETQYF. The CDR3 coding sequence is TGCGCCAGCAGCCAAGATAAACGAACGGGACGGAACCAAGAGACCCAGTACTTC.

This clonotype was counted many times. The chain joins TRBV28 to TRBJ1-2; 7 bases align to TRBD1. The CDR3 covers 13 residues. Germline CDR1 is MDHEN and CDR2 is SYDVKM. Trimming took 5 bases from V and 2 from J; bases not matched to a gene: 2. CDR3 sequence (DNA): TGTGCCAGCAGTAAGGGACAGAACTATGGCTACACCTTC. Protein sequence: CASSKGQNYGYTF.

The gene calls are TRBV19 and TRBJ2-1; D may be TRBD1 (6 bases). The V end lost 3 bases, the J end lost 3 bases, and 9 bases lay between the germline ends. CDR1 is LNHDA, CDR2 SQIVND, per germline (reference sequence). This CDR3 spans 14 amino acids. CDR3 in DNA: TGTGCCAGTAGTATCGAACAGGGCTACAATGAGCAGTTCTTC. Its protein product is CASSIEQGYNEQFF.

The CDR3 sequence is CASSEETGGFRDGYTF. DNA of the CDR3: TGTGCCAGCAGCGAAGAGACGGGAGGTTTCAGGGATGGCTACACCTTC. This rearrangement joins TRBV7-9 to TRBJ1-2, with D possibly TRBD1 on 5 matching bases. V was cut by 5 bases and J by 6 bases, with 22 bases left in between. CDR3 length: 16 residues. Germline assignment: CDR1 SEHNR and CDR2 FQNEAQ (reference sequence). The full variable domain, with the rest looked up from reference TRBV7-9 and TRBJ1-2, is DTGVSQNPRHKITKRGQNVTFRCDPISEHNRLYWYRQTLGQGPEFLTYFQNEAQLEKSRLLSDRFSAERPKGSFSTLEIQRTEQGDSAMYLCASSEETGGFRDGYTFGSGTRLTVV.

The gene calls are TRBV11-2 and TRBJ1-1; D is undetermined. The germline V gene has CDR1 SGHAT and CDR2 FQNNGV. This CDR3 contains 12 residues. Trimming took 1 base from V and 11 from J, leaving 11 bases between them. DNA for the CDR3: TGTGCCAGCAGCTTAGGTGCGGGCTTGGCTTTCTTT. Encoded protein: CASSLGAGLAFF.

This clonotype showed up many times. The chain links TRBV10-3 to TRBJ2-5, with a tentative D call TRBD2 (5 bases). The CDR3 totals 17 residues. Germline V CDR1 and CDR2: ENHRY, SYGVKD. The V end was cut by 3 bases, the J end by 4 bases, with 21 bases between. CDR3 region: CAISDLTGNNFLETQYF. CDR3 sequence (DNA): TGTGCCATCAGTGACTTGACCGGGAATAACTTCCTAGAGACCCAGTACTTC.

This clonotype occurred many times. V usage is TRBV11-3 and J usage is TRBJ1-3; D uncertain. The CDR3 consists of 15 residues. With 5 bases removed from V and 2 bases from J, the gap between germline ends came to 13 bases. Per germline, CDR1 SGHNT and CDR2 YENEEA. CDR3 sequence: CASSGREATGNTIYF. CDR3 in DNA: TGTGCCAGCAGCGGAAGGGAAGCGACTGGAAACACCATATATTTT.

This clonotype was seen only a few times. This chain links TRBV6-4 with TRBJ2-1; unclear D gene. Germline values: CDR1 MRHNA, CDR2 SNTAGT. This CDR3 spans 15 amino acids. Trimming pared 0 bases from V and 6 bases from J, leaving 12 bases between. CDR3 bases: TGTGCCAGCAGTGACTCGGGCACAGCCCTCAATGAGCAGTTCTTC. It is translated as CASSDSGTALNEQFF.

This clonotype showed up just a few times. V and J are TRBV7-3 and TRBJ2-3; D is unclear. Trimming took off 3 bases at V and 3 bases at J, with 13 bases between the two ends. CDR3 length: 15 residues. CDR1 and CDR2 (germline): SGHTA, FQGTGA. The CDR3, as DNA: TGTGCCAGCAGCTTGGGCCCAGGATGGACAGATACGCAGTATTTT. Its translation: CASSLGPGWTDTQYF.

The chain links TRBV20-1 to TRBJ1-1, with D perhaps TRBD1 (5 bases). Trimming pared 5 bases from V and 3 bases from J, leaving 16 bases between. Germline-derived CDR1 and CDR2 are DFQATT and SNEGSKA (reference sequence). The CDR3 loop spans 14 amino acids. CDR3 loop: CSARRGPGYTEAFF. The CDR3 DNA sequence: TGCAGTGCTCGCCGGGGCCCGGGGTACACTGAAGCTTTCTTT.

Regarding this clonotype: A clone one base away is much larger, so this may be a read error. V usage is TRBV11-2 and J usage is TRBJ2-3; tentative D call: TRBD2 (7 bases). This CDR3 is built from 13 residues. CDR1 and CDR2 (germline): SGHAT, FQNNGV. CDR3 nucleotides: TGTGTCAGCAGCACCCGGGGGGCCAATACGCAGTATTTT. It encodes CVSSTRGANTQYF.

The chain employs TRBV20-1 and TRBJ1-2, with D tentatively TRBD1 (6 bases). The CDR3 has 13 amino acids. V was clipped by 6 bases and J by 8 bases, with 19 bases between them. Germline assignment: CDR1 DFQATT and CDR2 SNEGSKA (reference sequence). The DNA of the CDR3 is TGCAGTGCACCCGCGACAGGCCGGCGGGGCTACACCTTC. Its translation: CSAPATGRRGYTF.

At least ten counts were recorded for this clonotype. The rearrangement uses TRBV2 and TRBJ2-1; 9 nucleotides agree with TRBD2. The germline V gene encodes CDR1 SNHLY and CDR2 FYNNEI. With 7 bases clipped from V and 11 bases from J, the junction kept 9 bases outside the gene matches. This CDR3 has 13 residues. CDR3 in amino acids: CASIAGTSIKQFF. The CDR3 coding sequence is TGTGCCAGCATTGCCGGGACTAGCATCAAGCAGTTCTTC.

This clonotype was recorded many times. The chain carries TRBV2 and TRBJ2-1, with unresolved D. Germline V gene data show CDR1 as SNHLY and CDR2 as FYNNEI. This CDR3 is 14 amino acids long. Trimming shortened V by 4 bases and J by 6 bases, and 13 bases separated the two germline ends. CDR3 sequence (DNA): TGTGCCAGCAGTGTCAGAAACTTAATCAATGAGCAGTTCTTC. Protein sequence: CASSVRNLINEQFF.

This clonotype was picked up many times. The V and J genes are TRBV2 and TRBJ1-2; D is perhaps TRBD1 (5 bases). The CDR3 loop spans 15 amino acids. Germline V gene sequence: CDR1 SNHLY, CDR2 FYNNEI. V was cut by 4 bases and J by 2 bases, with 14 bases left in between. The CDR3 loop is CASSVVGRANYGYTF. CDR3 coding DNA: TGTGCCAGCAGTGTTGTTGGCAGGGCCAACTATGGCTACACCTTC.

V is TRBV5-6 and J is TRBJ1-1; no clear D gene. V was pared by 3 bases and J by 3 bases, with 9 bases between. The CDR3 has 13 amino acids. Germline CDR1 reads SGHDT; CDR2 reads YYEEEE. CDR3 protein: CASSSGLYTEAFF. The CDR3 nucleotides are TGTGCCAGCAGCTCAGGTTTGTACACTGAAGCTTTCTTT.

The rearrangement joins TRBV9 to TRBJ1-2; tentatively, D is TRBD1 (5 bases). The CDR3 loop spans 14 amino acids. Germline loops: CDR1 SGDLS, CDR2 YYNGEE. V was trimmed by 5 bases and J by 6 bases, leaving 17 bases between them. CDR3 DNA: TGTGCCAGCAGGCCTTTAGGGGACTCTCATGGCTACACCTTC. This gives the protein CASRPLGDSHGYTF.

This clonotype was picked up many times. V is TRBV6-1 and J is TRBJ2-7; maybe TRBD1 (5 bases). Trimming stripped 6 bases from V and 2 bases from J, with 14 bases between. The CDR3 is 14 amino acids. Germline CDR1 reads MNHNS; CDR2 reads SASEGT. The CDR3 DNA reads TGTGCCAGCAGCACCCAGGGCGGCACCTACGAGCAGTACTTC. Translation gives CASSTQGGTYEQYF.

This clonotype was counted ten times or more. This chain uses TRBV3-1 with TRBJ2-5; D is tentatively TRBD1 or TRBD2 (5 bases each). The V end was cut by 1 base, the J end by 3 bases, with 24 bases between. The CDR3 has 19 amino acids. Germline V gene sequence: CDR1 LGHDT, CDR2 YNNKEL (reference sequence). CDR3 bases: TGTGCCAGCAGCCAAGTATGGGCCCGGGACGCTGGATCGAAAGAGACCCAGTACTTC. Translation gives CASSQVWARDAGSKETQYF.